These 29 T cell receptor beta chains share one sample of origin, sequenced in a study of OX40 agonist ivuxolimab in advanced cancers. Sequencing used immunoSEQ multiplex PCR; TCRdb keeps in-frame clones, though not all of them. The table shows tens of thousands of clones, with roughly 80% occurring only once. Sequenced material: CD4+ or CD8+ T cells sorted from blood, taken in a trial of the OX40 agonist ivuxolimab. These receptor sequences come from an adult with an advanced solid tumor such as melanoma, head and neck, liver or kidney cancer.

The chain combines TRBV27 with TRBJ1-1; D unresolved. V lost 6 bases and J 4 bases, leaving 18 bases between the germline ends. The germline gives CDR1 MNHEY, CDR2 SMNVEV (reference sequence). There are 15 residues in the CDR3. In nucleotides, the CDR3 is TGTGCCAGCAGCTCCACTTTAGTAGGGAGCACTGAAGCTTTCTTT. Translating gives CASSSTLVGSTEAFF.

The V and J genes are TRBV6-5 and TRBJ2-5; TRBD2 agrees at 12 bases. The CDR3 contains 15 residues. Germline CDR1 MNHEY, CDR2 SVGAGI. V lost 7 bases to trimming and J lost 4 bases; unmatched junction nucleotides: 7. Here the CDR3 reads CASKVLAGGLETQYF. CDR3 DNA: TGTGCCAGCAAAGTACTAGCGGGAGGCCTAGAGACCCAGTACTTC.

This chain links TRBV6-4 with TRBJ2-3, with a possible D match to TRBD1 (6 bases). This CDR3 contains 15 residues. CDR1 is MRHNA and CDR2 is SNTAGT in the germline V gene. The V end lost 3 bases, the J end lost 4 bases, and 14 bases lay between the germline ends. The CDR3 spells CASSERPGTPDTQYF. The CDR3 region has the DNA TGTGCCAGCAGTGAGAGGCCAGGGACACCAGATACGCAGTATTTT.

This sequence joins TRBV4-2 and TRBJ2-1; a possible D gene is TRBD1 (5 bases). CDR1 and CDR2 from the germline V gene are LGHNA and YNFKEQ. Deletions cut 5 bases from V and 7 bases from J, with 9 bases between. The CDR3 totals 12 residues. The CDR3 region has the DNA TGTGCCAGCAGCTCTAAGGGGAATGAGCAGTTCTTC. It encodes CASSSKGNEQFF.

The CDR3 coding sequence is TGTGCCACCAGCCAATCACGACTAGCGAATTACAATGAGCAGTTCTTC. It encodes CATSQSRLANYNEQFF. The rearrangement links TRBV15 to TRBJ2-1, with 8 bases that match TRBD2. The CDR3 has 16 amino acids. The germline gives CDR1 LNHNV, CDR2 YYDKDF (reference sequence). Unmatched junction bases numbered 10, after V lost 5 bases and J lost 4 bases.

In this sample, this clone turned up once. The V call is TRBV7-3, the J call TRBJ2-1, with a possible D match to TRBD1 (5 bases). Germline CDR1 is SGHTA and CDR2 is FQGTGA. Trimming took off 5 bases at V and 0 bases at J, with 8 bases between the two ends. This CDR3 comprises 14 residues. The CDR3: CASSQDSSYNEQFF. The CDR3 DNA is TGTGCCAGCAGCCAAGACAGCTCCTACAATGAGCAGTTCTTC.

A single count supports this clone. The chain combines TRBV11-2 with TRBJ2-3; D may be TRBD2 (6 bases). The V end was cut by 2 bases, the J end by 2 bases, with 17 bases between. Germline V CDR1 and CDR2: SGHAT, FQNNGV. The CDR3 consists of 17 residues. CDR3 in DNA: TGTGCCAGCAGCTTATACGGGGCAGCGGGCCTCACAGATACGCAGTATTTT. Residues: CASSLYGAAGLTDTQYF.

The chain uses TRBV7-6 and TRBJ2-1; 9 nucleotides line up with TRBD1. CDR1 and CDR2 from the germline V gene are SGHVS and FNYEAQ. Trimming at V came to 4 bases and at J to 5 bases, leaving 12 bases not matched to a gene. The length of the CDR3 is 17 residues. The CDR3 DNA follows: TGTGCCAGCAGCTATCATCCGGGACAGGGAATAAACAATGAGCAGTTCTTC. It encodes CASSYHPGQGINNEQFF.

CDR3 sequence reads: CASSRLPGAISSGANVLTF. The CDR3 DNA is TGTGCCAGCTCGCGACTCCCCGGGGCCATAAGCTCTGGGGCCAACGTCCTGACTTTC. The chain has TRBV18 and TRBJ2-6; D tentatively reads TRBD1 or TRBD2 (5 bases each). This CDR3 is 19 amino acids long. The V end lost 6 bases, the J end lost 0 bases, and 21 bases lay between the germline ends. Germline CDR1 and CDR2: KGHSH and LQKENI.

This clone occurred a few times. The sample holds other DNA sequences that translate to the same CDR3. J is TRBJ1-2 and V is TRBV5-4; D not certain. Germline loops: CDR1 SGHNT, CDR2 YYREEE (reference sequence). This CDR3 contains 15 residues. V lost 0 bases to trimming and J lost 2 bases, with 11 bases between them. CDR3 in amino acids: CASSLDLGANYGYTF. In DNA form, the CDR3 reads TGTGCCAGCAGCTTGGATCTAGGAGCCAACTATGGCTACACCTTC. The whole variable domain, remainder taken from reference TRBV5-4 and TRBJ1-2, is ETGVTQSPTHLIKTRGQQVTLRCSSQSGHNTVSWYQQALGQGPQFIFQYYREEENGRGNFPPRFSGLQFPNYSSELNVNALELDDSALYLCASSLDLGANYGYTFGSGTRLTVV.

The J gene is TRBJ2-1, the V gene TRBV9; D is uncertain. The germline CDR1 and CDR2 sequences are SGDLS and YYNGEE. The CDR3 has 16 residues. V dropped 1 base and J dropped 7 bases, with 18 bases sitting between them. The CDR3 here is CASSVSEFGLENEQFF. The DNA for the CDR3 is TGTGCCAGCAGCGTATCTGAATTTGGTTTGGAGAATGAGCAGTTCTTC. Full variable domain (outside the CDR3, taken from reference TRBV9 and TRBJ2-1): DSGVTQTPKHLITATGQRVTLRCSPRSGDLSVYWYQQSLDQGLQFLIQYYNGEERAKGNILERFSAQQFPDLHSELNLSSLELGDSALYFCASSVSEFGLENEQFFGPGTRLTVL.

V gene TRBV7-9 combines with J gene TRBJ2-3; 8 bases agree with TRBD2. Germline assignment: CDR1 SEHNR and CDR2 FQNEAQ (reference sequence). This CDR3 region has 17 residues. Unmatched junction bases numbered 13, after V lost 4 bases and J lost 4 bases. Here the CDR3 DNA reads TGTGCCAGCAGCTCCGGGACTAGTCAATTCGGCGCAGATACGCAGTATTTT. Its protein is CASSSGTSQFGADTQYF.

This rearrangement joins TRBV7-9 to TRBJ2-1; D uncertain. V lost 2 bases to trimming and J lost 3 bases, with 8 bases between them. In germline, CDR1 is SEHNR, CDR2 FQNEAQ (reference sequence). The CDR3 sequence is 14 residues long. DNA of the CDR3: TGTGCCAGCAGCTTATGGACGGACTACAATGAGCAGTTCTTC. Residues: CASSLWTDYNEQFF.

This rearrangement joins TRBV7-9 to TRBJ2-5; unclear D gene. CDR1 is SEHNR and CDR2 is FQNEAQ in the germline V gene (reference sequence). The length of the CDR3 is 14 residues. Trimming left V 0 bases short and J 2 bases short, with 7 bases between. CDR3 residues: CASSLARQQETQYF. CDR3 bases: TGTGCCAGCAGCTTAGCGCGGCAACAAGAGACCCAGTACTTC. Supplemented by reference TRBV7-9 and TRBJ2-5, the full variable domain reads DTGVSQNPRHKITKRGQNVTFRCDPISEHNRLYWYRQTLGQGPEFLTYFQNEAQLEKSRLLSDRFSAERPKGSFSTLEIQRTEQGDSAMYLCASSLARQQETQYFGPGTRLLVL.

This rearrangement joins TRBV29-1 to TRBJ2-3, with 15 nucleotides matching TRBD2. The V gene end was trimmed by 5 bases and the J gene end by 4 bases; junction bases not matched to a gene: 4. This CDR3 spans 15 amino acids. Germline V gives CDR1 SQVTM, CDR2 ANQGSEA. The CDR3: CSVKGLAGGADTQYF. DNA for the CDR3: TGCAGCGTTAAGGGACTAGCGGGAGGTGCAGATACGCAGTATTTT.

This rearrangement joins TRBV6-1 to TRBJ2-3; 12 bases map to TRBD2. Per germline, CDR1 MNHNS and CDR2 SASEGT. This CDR3 region has 16 residues. V lost 3 bases to trimming and J lost 3 bases; unmatched junction nucleotides: 4. CDR3 region: CASSDLAGGPTDTQYF. DNA of the CDR3: TGTGCCAGCAGTGACCTAGCGGGAGGGCCTACAGATACGCAGTATTTT.

The chain has TRBV28 and TRBJ2-3; D is uncertain. The CDR3 loop spans 18 amino acids. V shed 3 bases and J shed 0 bases, with 19 bases lying between them. In germline, CDR1 is MDHEN, CDR2 SYDVKM. CDR3 nucleotides: TGTGCCAGCAGTTTTAGGGTGGGCTTCGGTTCTAGCACAGATACGCAGTATTTT. Translation: CASSFRVGFGSSTDTQYF.

The gene calls are TRBV2 and TRBJ1-2; TRBD1 agrees at 8 bases. CDR1 SNHLY and CDR2 FYNNEI come from the germline V gene. This CDR3 is built from 16 residues. J gave up 4 bases and V 0 bases, and 7 bases lay outside the gene matches. The CDR3 nucleotides are TGTGCCAGCAGTGAAGCGTTTCAGGGGGCAGGCTATGGCTACACCTTC. This encodes CASSEAFQGAGYGYTF.

The chain combines TRBV9 with TRBJ1-1, with D hard to call. Trimming left V 3 bases short and J 1 base short, with 13 bases between. The CDR3 consists of 15 residues. Germline CDR1 SGDLS, CDR2 YYNGEE. The CDR3: CASSANGWPNTEAFF. CDR3 coding DNA: TGTGCCAGCAGCGCCAACGGTTGGCCGAACACTGAAGCTTTCTTT.

This sequence joins TRBV2 and TRBJ2-1; 10 bases match TRBD2. The CDR3 length is 16 residues. The germline CDR1 and CDR2 sequences are SNHLY and FYNNEI. Germline trimming cut 2 bases from V and 8 bases from J; bases unmatched to any gene: 9. The CDR3: CASSEFSLAGNDEQFF. The DNA of the CDR3 is TGTGCCAGCAGTGAATTTTCACTAGCGGGAAATGATGAGCAGTTCTTC.

The chain has TRBV7-9 and TRBJ2-1, with 7 bases fitting TRBD2. Germline V gives CDR1 SEHNR, CDR2 FQNEAQ (reference sequence). This CDR3 is 14 amino acids long. J was trimmed by 6 bases and V by 5 bases; bases with no gene match: 7. CDR3 in DNA: TGTGCCAGCAGCGGACGGACTAGTTCCAATGAGCAGTTCTTC. Its protein is CASSGRTSSNEQFF. The whole variable domain, remainder taken from reference TRBV7-9 and TRBJ2-1, is DTGVSQNPRHKITKRGQNVTFRCDPISEHNRLYWYRQTLGQGPEFLTYFQNEAQLEKSRLLSDRFSAERPKGSFSTLEIQRTEQGDSAMYLCASSGRTSSNEQFFGPGTRLTVL.

The chain employs TRBV7-6 and TRBJ2-1; 8 bases agree with TRBD2. CDR3 length: 17 amino acids. With V trimmed by 5 bases and J by 3 bases, 12 bases remained unmatched. CDR1 and CDR2 (germline): SGHVS, FNYEAQ. DNA for the CDR3: TGTGCCAGCAGCCCTAGTCCGCTAGCGGGCCTCTACAATGAGCAGTTCTTC. It translates to CASSPSPLAGLYNEQFF.

CDR3 sequence reads: CASSFGQKYEQYF. CDR3 in DNA: TGCGCCAGCAGCTTCGGGCAGAAGTACGAGCAGTACTTC. The chain joins TRBV5-1 to TRBJ2-7, with D uncertain. The germline V and J ends were trimmed by 2 bases and 4 bases, with 10 bases remaining between them. Germline CDR1 SGHRS, CDR2 YFSETQ. The CDR3 length is 13 residues.

In its sample, this clone was seen once. This rearrangement joins TRBV4-2 to TRBJ2-7, with a tentative D call TRBD2 (6 bases). Germline V gene data show CDR1 as LGHNA and CDR2 as YNFKEQ. Trimming cost V 0 bases and J 5 bases, with 14 bases left between them. The CDR3 consists of 15 residues. The chain's CDR3 is CASSQEGLGSHEQYF. CDR3 DNA sequence: TGTGCCAGCAGCCAAGAGGGACTGGGGTCGCACGAGCAGTACTTC.

The rearrangement uses TRBV28 and TRBJ2-7; 8 bases align to TRBD1. V trimming: 8 bases; J trimming: 5 bases; junction bases outside the gene matches: 11. The CDR3 has 14 amino acids. Germline V gene lookup returns CDR1 MDHEN and CDR2 SYDVKM. The CDR3 is CASQPDRVKDEQYF. In nucleotides, the CDR3 is TGTGCCAGCCAGCCGGACAGGGTAAAAGACGAGCAGTACTTC.

The chain is built from TRBV1 and TRBJ2-7. TRBV1 is described as a pseudogene. The CDR3 is 10 amino acids. CDR3 region: CTSSHYEQYF. Written as DNA, the CDR3 is TGCACCAGCAGCCATTACGAGCAGTACTTC.

V is TRBV29-1 and J is TRBJ1-2, with a weak D call TRBD1 (6 bases). The germline V and J ends were trimmed by 6 bases and 3 bases, with 14 bases remaining between them. CDR1 and CDR2 (germline): SQVTM, ANQGSEA. This CDR3 is 13 amino acids long. The CDR3 reads CSVLQPGDYGYTF. The CDR3 coding sequence is TGCAGCGTCCTTCAGCCAGGGGACTATGGCTACACCTTC. Full variable domain (missing parts from reference TRBV29-1 and TRBJ1-2): SAVISQKPSRDICQRGTSLTIQCQVDSQVTMMFWYRQQPGQSLTLIATANQGSEATYESGFVIDKFPISRPNLTFSTLTVSNMSPEDSSIYLCSVLQPGDYGYTFGSGTRLTVV.

This chain connects TRBV4-1 to TRBJ2-7; D gene unclear. V was trimmed by 1 base and J by 8 bases, leaving 9 bases between them. The CDR3 loop spans 12 amino acids. Per the germline V gene, CDR1 is MGHRA and CDR2 is YSYEKL. The CDR3 protein is CASSQVNGKQYF. CDR3 nucleotides: TGCGCCAGCAGCCAAGTAAACGGAAAGCAGTACTTC.

The V call is TRBV27, the J call TRBJ2-7; TRBD1 matches at 11 bases. The CDR3 totals 14 residues. The V and J ends lost 5 bases and 4 bases, in that order; junction bases with no gene match: 4. CDR1 and CDR2 from the germline V gene are MNHEY and SMNVEV (reference sequence). The CDR3 DNA reads TGTGCCAGCAGTAGGGACAGGGGGTGGTACGAGCAGTACTTC. As protein: CASSRDRGWYEQYF.